This passage covers 8 T cell receptor beta chains from one sample sequenced in a study of blood T cell repertoires in COVID-19. Only in-frame clones appear in the TCRdb table, and some are missing; sequencing was by immunoSEQ multiplex PCR. The sample holds 59,000 or so clones, approximately 82% seen once. Sample: peripheral blood. Receptor source: a human donor in a cohort sampled during active COVID-19.

The V gene is TRBV15, the J gene TRBJ2-3; 10 bases are shared with TRBD2. Germline V gene sequence: CDR1 LNHNV, CDR2 YYDKDF (reference sequence). CDR3 length: 17 amino acids. The junction had 10 bases not matched to a gene; V was cut back by 3 bases and J by 4 bases. For the CDR3, the DNA is TGTGCCACCAGCAGGAGGGGGGCGGGACTAGCGTCAGATACGCAGTATTTT. It specifies CATSRRGAGLASDTQYF.

The V gene is TRBV5-6, the J gene TRBJ2-1, with 9 nucleotides matching TRBD1. The CDR3 is made up of 16 amino acids. Germline assignment: CDR1 SGHDT and CDR2 YYEEEE. V was pared by 0 bases and J by 7 bases, with 8 bases of the junction left unmatched. The CDR3 sequence: CASSLAYRGQVNEQFF. For the CDR3, the DNA is TGTGCCAGCAGCTTGGCCTACAGGGGGCAAGTGAATGAGCAGTTCTTC.

The J gene is TRBJ2-4, the V gene TRBV4-1; 8 bases fit TRBD2. V shed 2 bases and J 7 bases; nucleotides not matched to a gene: 7. The germline CDR1 and CDR2 sequences are MGHRA and YSYEKL. The CDR3 is made up of 15 amino acids. The CDR3 protein is CASSQTGLGGNIQYF. The CDR3 DNA sequence: TGCGCCAGCAGCCAAACGGGACTAGGGGGGAACATTCAGTACTTC.

This clone was found a few times. The chain couples TRBV5-6 to TRBJ2-1; 10 bases agree with TRBD2. V lost 4 bases, J lost 9 bases, and 22 bases stayed unmatched. This CDR3 contains 19 residues. CDR1 is SGHDT, CDR2 YYEEEE, per germline. CDR3 DNA: TGTGCCAGCAGCACCCCTCCGCTAGCGGGGGCCCCTTTTCGGGGTGAGCAGTTCTTC. This gives the protein CASSTPPLAGAPFRGEQFF.

The chain carries TRBV7-9 and TRBJ1-4; D is unclear. The CDR3 is 16 amino acids. The V and J ends lost 5 bases and 5 bases respectively, with 18 bases between them. Germline CDR1 SEHNR, CDR2 FQNEAQ (reference sequence). The CDR3 nucleotides are TGTGCCAGCAGCCCGACGGGGAACCAAGGGAATGAAAAACTGTTTTTT. Its translation is CASSPTGNQGNEKLFF.

The chain links TRBV3-1 (or the pseudogene TRBV3-2) to TRBJ2-5; 13 nucleotides match TRBD2. This CDR3 has 18 amino acids. Trimming at V came to 0 bases and at J to 5 bases, leaving 9 bases not matched to a gene. Germline V gene lookup returns CDR1 LGHDT and CDR2 YNNKEL (reference sequence). This CDR3 reads CASSQEGLAGLEGETQYF. For the CDR3, the DNA is TGTGCCAGCAGCCAAGAGGGACTAGCGGGACTCGAGGGGGAGACCCAGTACTTC.

Written as DNA, the CDR3 is TGTGCCAGCAGCTTAGGGACAGGGGGCAGTGGGACCCAGTACTTC. Translated: CASSLGTGGSGTQYF. V and J are TRBV7-2 and TRBJ2-5; 11 bases are shared with TRBD1. Germline loops: CDR1 SGHTA, CDR2 FQGNSA. The V and J ends lost 1 base and 7 bases, in that order; junction bases with no gene match: 5. The CDR3 covers 15 residues.

V and J are TRBV7-2 and TRBJ2-7; TRBD1 agrees at 11 bases. The CDR3 spans 14 residues. CDR1 SGHTA and CDR2 FQGNSA come from the germline V gene. The J segment lost 8 bases and the V segment lost 1 base, leaving 4 bases of the junction unmatched. CDR3 sequence: CASSLGDRGSQQYF. The CDR3 nucleotides read TGTGCCAGCAGCTTAGGGGACAGGGGGTCTCAGCAGTACTTC.